The entry below describes one T cell receptor (beta chain). This clone's antigen is unknown. No quality values exist for individual bases; no much larger clone is one base distant. A fixed 350 ng of DNA was loaded for every bulk PBMC sample. TCR beta CDR3 sequences were amplified from genomic DNA with the immunoSEQ TCRb Assay kit following manufacturer instructions. The KAPA Library Quantification Kit for Illumina platforms was used to quantify the pooled libraries by qPCR. Pooled libraries were sequenced on an Illumina NextSeq 500, clustered at roughly 0.6-1.1 pM. In the authors' own workflow: The TCR data were analyzed using immunoSEQ ANALYZER and the R LymphoSeq package. A rearrangement efficiency score was calculated as productive divided by the sum of productive and non-productive CDR3 sequences. Clonality was assessed using the Gini coefficient and diversity using the Renyi index at alpha=1, with pairwise comparisons between timepoints within each patient. In LymphoSeq, clonal relatedness was computed using an edit distance of 3, and repertoire similarity was computed using the Bhattacharyya coefficient. To classify response, a linear discriminant analysis based on week-3 changes in clonality and diversity was built with the R MASS and caret packages. Drawn from immuneACCESS, this table holds only the in-frame rearrangements with V and J called that TCRdb kept. Clones are partly lost; checked studies trace under half to an unresolved V gene and leave the rest unexplained. The D gene and trimming were derived from the DNA, and the V and J assignments and clone size from that table. The sample table contains about 17,000 clones; only one count was recorded for roughly 87% of them. The ten top clones hold around 7% of the sample.

The sample's time point, from its label and the paper: week 3, after first cycle of checkpoint inhibitor. Blood samples were taken before treatment (T0) and at week 3 (W3), following the first cycle of checkpoint blockade. Except for a couple of patients with rapid clinical progression, response was assessed 12 weeks after the first infusion by RECIST 1.1; disease control meant complete response, partial response or stable disease. Patients were excluded for prior systemic cancer treatment, concomitant immunosuppressant therapy or synchronous other active malignancies. TCR beta was sequenced in both bulk PBMC and plasma cell-free DNA in order to track circulating cells as well as T cell turnover. PBMC were isolated from blood with Lymphoprep and SepMate tubes, followed by red cell lysis. QIAamp DNA Blood Mini kits were used to extract DNA from both PBMC and sorted T cell subsets. Cut back by 4 bases and 4 bases, the V and J ends lie 13 bases apart. The cysteine opens and the phenylalanine closes a CDR3 of 14 amino acids. This entry keeps only the CDR3 DNA: 42 bases, framed from base 1. Via the germline V gene, CDR1 is SGDLS and CDR2 YYNGEE.

This entry belongs to a study of blood T cell dynamics during melanoma immunotherapy (dated by TCRdb to about 2020). About the investigation overall: All patients had metastatic melanoma and were given first-line pembrolizumab or nivolumab plus ipilimumab as standard of care in the United Kingdom. The training cohort consisted of consecutive patients, while an additional independent group of patients from the same centre was pooled to form an external validation set. To identify early correlates of response, the study profiled peripheral T cell receptor repertoires in patients with metastatic melanoma before and after one cycle of checkpoint inhibitor therapy. Beyond this particular receptor, the publication reports: A bifurcated reorganization of the PBMC repertoire at W3, with increased clonality or increased diversity, was observed in patients who later achieved disease control, unlike in progressors. Whether the T cell clones behind the repertoire changes were melanoma-specific or instead reflected general immune activation was something the study could not determine. The relatively small sample size was acknowledged as something that could potentially limit how far the results can be generalized.

This TCR derives from a human donor with melanoma. The input for sequencing was blood, taken from a patient treated with checkpoint blockade. The receptor chain draws on TRBV9 and TRBJ2-3, with a weak D call of TRBD2 (5 bases match). The nucleotide sequence reads as follows: TGTGCCAGCAGCCCCGGGGTGGGCGCAGATACGCAGTATTTT. Its product reads: CASSPGVGADTQYF.